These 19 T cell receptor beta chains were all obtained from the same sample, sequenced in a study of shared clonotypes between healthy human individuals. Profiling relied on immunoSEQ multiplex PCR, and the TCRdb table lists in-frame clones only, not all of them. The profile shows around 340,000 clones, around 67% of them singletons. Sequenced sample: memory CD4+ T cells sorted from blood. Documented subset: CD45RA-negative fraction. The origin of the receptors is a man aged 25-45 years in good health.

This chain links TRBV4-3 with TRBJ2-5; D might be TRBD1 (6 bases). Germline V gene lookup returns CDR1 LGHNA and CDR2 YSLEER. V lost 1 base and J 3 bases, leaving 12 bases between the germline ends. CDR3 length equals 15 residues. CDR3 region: CASSQGRDTKETQYF. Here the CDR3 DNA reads TGCGCCAGCAGCCAAGGCCGGGACACCAAAGAGACCCAGTACTTC.

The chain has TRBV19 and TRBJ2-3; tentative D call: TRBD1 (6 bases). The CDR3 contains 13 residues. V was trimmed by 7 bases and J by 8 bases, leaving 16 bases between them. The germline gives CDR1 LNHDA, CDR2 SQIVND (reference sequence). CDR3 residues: CASNMMGASTQYF. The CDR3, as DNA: TGTGCCAGTAATATGATGGGGGCAAGTACGCAGTATTTT.

DNA of the CDR3: TGTGCCAGCAGCTTGTCCAGGGTGGGTAGTCCTGGAAACACCATATATTTT. It is translated as CASSLSRVGSPGNTIYF. The chain couples TRBV5-5 to TRBJ1-3, with D possibly TRBD1 on 5 matching bases. The CDR3 runs 17 residues. CDR1 SGHKS and CDR2 YYEKEE come from the germline V gene (reference sequence). V was clipped by 1 base and J by 2 bases, with 16 bases between them. The full variable domain, completed using reference TRBV5-5 and TRBJ1-3, is DAGVTQSPTHLIKTRGQQVTLRCSPISGHKSVSWYQQVLGQGPQFIFQYYEKEERGRGNFPDRFSARQFPNYSSELNVNALLLGDSALYLCASSLSRVGSPGNTIYFGEGSWLTVV.

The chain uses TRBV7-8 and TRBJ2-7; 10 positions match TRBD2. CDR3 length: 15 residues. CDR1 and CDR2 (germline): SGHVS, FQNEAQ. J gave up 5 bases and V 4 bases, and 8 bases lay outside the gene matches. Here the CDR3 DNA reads TGTGCCAGCAGCTCAAGTCTAGCGGGAGCCAACGAGCAGTACTTC. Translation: CASSSSLAGANEQYF.

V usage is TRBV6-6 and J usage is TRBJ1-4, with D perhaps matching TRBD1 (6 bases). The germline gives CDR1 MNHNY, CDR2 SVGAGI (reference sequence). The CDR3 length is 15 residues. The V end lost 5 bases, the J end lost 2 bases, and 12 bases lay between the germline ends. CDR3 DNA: TGTGCCAGCAGTGACCCCGGGGGCACTAATGAAAAACTGTTTTTT. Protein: CASSDPGGTNEKLFF.

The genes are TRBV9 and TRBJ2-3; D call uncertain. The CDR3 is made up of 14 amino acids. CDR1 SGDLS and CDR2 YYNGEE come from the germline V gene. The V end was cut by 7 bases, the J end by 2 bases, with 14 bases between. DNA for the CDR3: TGTGCCAGCGGAACCCAGCCATCCACAGATACGCAGTATTTT. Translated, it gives CASGTQPSTDTQYF.

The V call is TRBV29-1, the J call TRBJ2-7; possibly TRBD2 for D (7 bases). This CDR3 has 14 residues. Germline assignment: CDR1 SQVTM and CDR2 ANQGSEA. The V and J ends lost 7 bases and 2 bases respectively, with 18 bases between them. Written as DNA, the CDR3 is TGCAGCGCTGGGGGGGCAGGCGGCCCCTACGAGCAGTACTTC. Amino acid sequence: CSAGGAGGPYEQYF.

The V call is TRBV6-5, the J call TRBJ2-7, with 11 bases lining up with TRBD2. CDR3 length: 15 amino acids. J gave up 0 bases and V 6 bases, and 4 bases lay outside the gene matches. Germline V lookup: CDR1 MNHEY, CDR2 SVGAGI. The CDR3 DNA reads TGTGCCAGCAGCCAAACTAGCGGGAGCTCCTACGAGCAGTACTTC. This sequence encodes CASSQTSGSSYEQYF.

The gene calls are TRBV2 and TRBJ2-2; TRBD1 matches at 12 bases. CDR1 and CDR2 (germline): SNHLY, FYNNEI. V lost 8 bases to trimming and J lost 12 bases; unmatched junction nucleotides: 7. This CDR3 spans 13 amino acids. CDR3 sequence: CASAGTGGVKLFF. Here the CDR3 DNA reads TGTGCCAGCGCCGGGACAGGGGGCGTGAAGCTGTTTTTT. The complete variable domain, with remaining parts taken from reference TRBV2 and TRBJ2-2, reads EPEVTQTPSHQVTQMGQEVILRCVPISNHLYFYWYRQILGQKVEFLVSFYNNEISEKSEIFDDQFSVERPDGSNFTLKIRSTKLEDSAMYFCASAGTGGVKLFFGEGSRLTVL.

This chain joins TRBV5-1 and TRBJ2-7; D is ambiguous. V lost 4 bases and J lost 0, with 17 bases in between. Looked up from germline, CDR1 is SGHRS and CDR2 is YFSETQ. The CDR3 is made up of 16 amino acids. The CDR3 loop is CASSPGLSPNSYEQYF. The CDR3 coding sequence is TGCGCCAGCAGCCCCGGCCTTTCTCCTAACTCCTACGAGCAGTACTTC.

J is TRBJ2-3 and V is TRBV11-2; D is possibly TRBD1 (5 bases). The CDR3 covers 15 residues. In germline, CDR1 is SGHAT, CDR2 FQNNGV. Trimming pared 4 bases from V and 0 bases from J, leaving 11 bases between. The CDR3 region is CASSYGRTSTDTQYF. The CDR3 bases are TGTGCCAGCAGCTATGGGCGGACAAGCACAGATACGCAGTATTTT.

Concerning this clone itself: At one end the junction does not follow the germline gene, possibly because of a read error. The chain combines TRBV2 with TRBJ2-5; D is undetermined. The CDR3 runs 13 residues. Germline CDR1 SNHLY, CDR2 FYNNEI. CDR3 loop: CASSELQQEAQYF. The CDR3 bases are TGTGCCAGCAGTGAACTACAGCAAGAGGCCCAGTACTTC.

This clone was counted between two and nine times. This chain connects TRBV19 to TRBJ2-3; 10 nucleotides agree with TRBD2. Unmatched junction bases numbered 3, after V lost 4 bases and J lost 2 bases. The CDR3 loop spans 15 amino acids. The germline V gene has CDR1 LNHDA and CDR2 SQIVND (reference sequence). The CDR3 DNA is TGTGCCAGTAGTAGGACTAGCGGACTCACAGATACGCAGTATTTT. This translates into CASSRTSGLTDTQYF.

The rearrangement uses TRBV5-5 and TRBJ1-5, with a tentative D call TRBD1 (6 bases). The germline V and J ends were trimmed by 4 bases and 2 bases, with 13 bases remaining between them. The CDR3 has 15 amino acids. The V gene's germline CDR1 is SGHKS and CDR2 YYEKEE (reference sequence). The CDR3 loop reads CASSSDRTGNQPQHF. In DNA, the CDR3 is TGTGCCAGCAGCAGTGACAGGACTGGCAATCAGCCCCAGCATTTT.

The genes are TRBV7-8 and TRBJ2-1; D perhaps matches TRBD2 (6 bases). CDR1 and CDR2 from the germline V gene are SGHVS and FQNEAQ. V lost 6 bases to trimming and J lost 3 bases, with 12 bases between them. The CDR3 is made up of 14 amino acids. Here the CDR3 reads CASSIDGSYNEQFF. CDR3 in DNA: TGTGCCAGCAGTATTGACGGGAGCTACAATGAGCAGTTCTTC.

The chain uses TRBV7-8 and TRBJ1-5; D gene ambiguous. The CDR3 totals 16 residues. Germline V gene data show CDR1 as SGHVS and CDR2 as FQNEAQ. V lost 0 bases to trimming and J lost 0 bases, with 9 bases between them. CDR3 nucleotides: TGTGCCAGCAGCTTAGCAGATTTGTATAGCAATCAGCCCCAGCATTTT. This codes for CASSLADLYSNQPQHF. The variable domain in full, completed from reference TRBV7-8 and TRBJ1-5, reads GAGVSQSPRYKVAKRGQDVALRCDPISGHVSLFWYQQALGQGPEFLTYFQNEAQLDKSGLPSDRFFAERPEGSVSTLKIQRTQQEDSAVYLCASSLADLYSNQPQHFGDGTRLSIL.

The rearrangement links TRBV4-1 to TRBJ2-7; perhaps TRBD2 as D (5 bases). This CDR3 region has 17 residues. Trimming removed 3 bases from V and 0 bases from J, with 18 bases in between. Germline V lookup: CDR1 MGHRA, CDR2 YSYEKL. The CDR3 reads CASSHRYGSGASYEQYF. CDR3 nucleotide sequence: TGCGCCAGCAGCCACCGATATGGGAGCGGTGCCTCCTACGAGCAGTACTTC.

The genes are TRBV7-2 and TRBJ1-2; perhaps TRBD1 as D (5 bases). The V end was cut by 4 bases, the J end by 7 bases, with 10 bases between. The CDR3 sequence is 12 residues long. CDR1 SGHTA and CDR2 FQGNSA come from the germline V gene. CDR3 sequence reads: CASSSYRIGYTF. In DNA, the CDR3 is TGTGCCAGCAGCTCGTACAGGATTGGCTACACCTTC.

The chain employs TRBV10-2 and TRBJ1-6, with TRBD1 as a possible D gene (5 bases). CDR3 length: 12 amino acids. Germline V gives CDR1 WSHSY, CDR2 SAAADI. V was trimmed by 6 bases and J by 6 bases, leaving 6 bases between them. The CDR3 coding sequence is TGCGCCAGCAGGACAGCTAATTCACCCCTCCACTTT. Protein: CASRTANSPLHF.